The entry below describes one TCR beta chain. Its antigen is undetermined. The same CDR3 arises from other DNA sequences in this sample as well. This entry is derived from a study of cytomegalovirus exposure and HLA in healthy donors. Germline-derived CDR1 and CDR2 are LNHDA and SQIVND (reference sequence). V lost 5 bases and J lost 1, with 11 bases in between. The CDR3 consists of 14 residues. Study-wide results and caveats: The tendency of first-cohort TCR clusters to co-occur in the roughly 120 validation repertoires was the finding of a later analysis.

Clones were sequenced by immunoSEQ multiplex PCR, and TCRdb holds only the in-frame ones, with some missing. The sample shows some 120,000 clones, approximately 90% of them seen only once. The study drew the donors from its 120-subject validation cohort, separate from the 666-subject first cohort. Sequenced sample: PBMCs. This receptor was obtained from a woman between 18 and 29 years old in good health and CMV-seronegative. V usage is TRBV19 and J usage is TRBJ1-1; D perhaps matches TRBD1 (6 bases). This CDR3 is CASSLRGPNTEAFF. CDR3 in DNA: TGTGCCAGTAGTCTCAGGGGTCCGAACACTGAAGCTTTCTTT.